These 20 T cell receptor beta chains came from one sample sequenced in a study of technical replicates of blood from a handful of donors. Clones were read by immunoSEQ multiplex PCR, and TCRdb kept only the in-frame ones, dropping some. The profile covers about 79,000 clones, with roughly 92% appearing a single time and 0.26% taken by the ten largest. The specimen was T cells isolated from PBMCs. Receptor source: a human donor in good health.

The chain links TRBV6-4 to TRBJ2-2, with TRBD2 matching 8 bases. CDR3 length equals 14 residues. Trimming at V came to 5 bases and at J to 5 bases, leaving 4 bases not matched to a gene. Germline V gene lookup returns CDR1 MRHNA and CDR2 SNTAGT. CDR3 bases: TGTGCCAGCAGTACGGGAGGGCCTACCGGGGAGCTGTTTTTT. Translating gives CASSTGGPTGELFF.

The chain couples TRBV7-6 to TRBJ2-3; the D is unclear. The V end was cut by 5 bases, the J end by 6 bases, with 9 bases between. This CDR3 spans 12 amino acids. In germline, CDR1 is SGHVS, CDR2 FNYEAQ. CDR3 DNA: TGTGCCAGCAGCCCTACGAGGGATACGCAGTATTTT. It encodes CASSPTRDTQYF.

The chain combines TRBV7-8 with TRBJ2-5; D is unresolved. This CDR3 region has 12 residues. Germline V gene sequence: CDR1 SGHVS, CDR2 FQNEAQ. The germline V and J ends were trimmed by 7 bases and 7 bases, with 13 bases remaining between them. The CDR3 coding sequence is TGTGCCAGCAACAATCAGGTCGGGACCCAGTACTTC. Residues: CASNNQVGTQYF.

This clone was counted once. This chain joins TRBV11-3 and TRBJ2-3, with 12 bases lining up with TRBD2. Germline loops: CDR1 SGHNT, CDR2 YENEEA. The CDR3 runs 17 residues. V lost 3 bases and J lost 5; bases outside the gene matches: 9. The CDR3 is CASSFIRLAGAVDTQYF. The CDR3 DNA follows: TGTGCCAGCAGCTTCATACGACTAGCGGGGGCCGTAGATACGCAGTATTTT.

The chain couples TRBV7-9 to TRBJ2-1, with D perhaps matching TRBD2 (6 bases). Germline CDR1 and CDR2: SEHNR and FQNEAQ (reference sequence). Between the trimmed V and J ends, which lost 4 bases and 8 bases, there was a span of 15 bases. The CDR3 is made up of 14 amino acids. The CDR3 nucleotides read TGTGCCAGCAGCTCCCAGCTACGACTAGATGAGCAGTTCTTC. Protein product: CASSSQLRLDEQFF.

This chain connects TRBV6-6 to TRBJ1-2, with TRBD1 identical over 8 bases. Looked up from germline, CDR1 is MNHNY and CDR2 is SVGAGI (reference sequence). The V and J ends lost 2 bases and 8 bases, in that order; junction bases with no gene match: 7. The CDR3 is 14 amino acids. CDR3: CASSYQGAARGYTF. CDR3 in DNA: TGTGCCAGCAGTTACCAGGGGGCAGCGAGAGGCTACACCTTC.

V gene TRBV5-4 combines with J gene TRBJ2-5, with 8 positions matching TRBD2. Germline V gives CDR1 SGHNT, CDR2 YYREEE (reference sequence). The CDR3 loop spans 13 amino acids. The V gene end was trimmed by 2 bases and the J gene end by 3 bases; junction bases not matched to a gene: 0. The DNA of the CDR3 is TGTGCCAGCAGCTTACTAGCGGAAGAGACCCAGTACTTC. Translated, it gives CASSLLAEETQYF.

The V and J genes are TRBV2 and TRBJ2-5; tentatively, D is TRBD2 (6 bases). The CDR3 is 14 residues long. V lost 6 bases and J 8 bases, leaving 19 bases between the germline ends. Looked up from germline, CDR1 is SNHLY and CDR2 is FYNNEI. CDR3 loop: CASRLGTSKSTQYF. CDR3 sequence (DNA): TGTGCCAGCAGACTCGGGACTTCTAAAAGTACCCAGTACTTC.

J is TRBJ1-3 and V is TRBV7-8, with TRBD1 matching 8 bases. V lost 2 bases to trimming and J lost 0 bases; unmatched junction nucleotides: 12. Germline values: CDR1 SGHVS, CDR2 FQNEAQ. This CDR3 is 19 amino acids long. The CDR3 sequence: CASSLTAYRGRTSGNTIYF. The CDR3 coding sequence is TGTGCCAGCAGCTTAACGGCCTACAGGGGGAGGACCTCTGGAAACACCATATATTTT.

This clone has just a few counts. The chain recombines TRBV12-5 with TRBJ1-1, with no clear D. This CDR3 is 16 amino acids long. Germline loops: CDR1 LGHNT, CDR2 FRNRAP. V lost 6 bases and J lost 0, with 17 bases in between. The chain's CDR3 is CASGPICRRLNTEAFF. CDR3 DNA sequence: TGTGCTAGTGGACCCATTTGTAGGAGATTGAACACTGAAGCTTTCTTT.

In its sample, this clone was seen a few times. This chain connects TRBV27 to TRBJ1-1, with 7 nucleotides matching TRBD1. This CDR3 spans 15 amino acids. The junction had 6 bases not matched to a gene; V was cut back by 2 bases and J by 3 bases. The germline gives CDR1 MNHEY, CDR2 SMNVEV (reference sequence). The CDR3: CASSLQDRVYTEAFF. As DNA, the CDR3 is TGTGCCAGCAGTTTACAAGACAGGGTATACACTGAAGCTTTCTTT.

The V call is TRBV9, the J call TRBJ1-4, with 8 bases identical to TRBD1. CDR1 and CDR2 (germline): SGDLS, YYNGEE. The CDR3 has 13 residues. Trimming cost V 4 bases and J 13 bases; bases outside gene matches: 9. The CDR3 coding sequence is TGTGCCAGCAGCCCAGGGGGCCAGGAGGTACTGTTTTTT. The encoded protein is CASSPGGQEVLFF.

The chain links TRBV19 to TRBJ2-7, with 11 bases lining up with TRBD2. The CDR3 runs to 16 residues. Germline V gene lookup returns CDR1 LNHDA and CDR2 SQIVND (reference sequence). Unmatched junction bases numbered 6, after V lost 3 bases and J lost 2 bases. The CDR3 DNA follows: TGTGCCAGTAGTATGCAACTAGCGGGGGATACCTACGAGCAGTACTTC. It encodes CASSMQLAGDTYEQYF.

The chain uses TRBV30 and TRBJ1-4; tentatively, D is TRBD1 (6 bases). V shed 2 bases and J shed 2 bases, with 15 bases lying between them. Per germline, CDR1 GTSNPN and CDR2 SVGIG (reference sequence). The CDR3 consists of 16 residues. CDR3 protein: CAWSPQRTGTNEKLFF. DNA for the CDR3: TGTGCCTGGAGTCCACAACGCACAGGGACTAATGAAAAACTGTTTTTT.

The table lists this clone with a count of one. The chain couples TRBV27 to TRBJ2-5, with a tentative D call TRBD1 (6 bases). The length of the CDR3 is 13 residues. The germline gives CDR1 MNHEY, CDR2 SMNVEV (reference sequence). V dropped 6 bases and J dropped 5 bases, with 13 bases sitting between them. CDR3 amino acids: CASRVSGDETQYF. The CDR3 DNA reads TGTGCCAGCAGGGTATCAGGGGATGAGACCCAGTACTTC.

This sequence joins TRBV10-3 and TRBJ1-2; tentative D call: TRBD1 (5 bases). Germline CDR1 reads ENHRY; CDR2 reads SYGVKD. CDR3 size: 17 residues. V was pared by 0 bases and J by 0 bases, with 14 bases between. CDR3 coding DNA: TGTGCCATCAGTGAGTCCTCCGGGCGGGGGGCTAACTATGGCTACACCTTC. Protein: CAISESSGRGANYGYTF.

This sequence joins TRBV11-2 and TRBJ2-7, with 7 bases fitting TRBD1. V trimming: 1 base; J trimming: 6 bases; junction bases outside the gene matches: 9. In germline, CDR1 is SGHAT, CDR2 FQNNGV. This CDR3 contains 15 residues. The CDR3 DNA sequence: TGTGCCAGCAGCTTAGCCTTACAGGGGCCAGGCGAGCAGTACTTC. Translation: CASSLALQGPGEQYF.

V usage is TRBV7-9 and J usage is TRBJ2-1; D perhaps matches TRBD2 (6 bases). CDR3 size: 15 residues. The germline V gene encodes CDR1 SEHNR and CDR2 FQNEAQ (reference sequence). Trimming took off 5 bases at V and 8 bases at J, with 19 bases between the two ends. As DNA, the CDR3 is TGTGCCAGCAGCCAACCCGGGACTTTAGGGGATGAGCAGTTCTTC. It encodes CASSQPGTLGDEQFF.

Only one count was recorded for this clone. The V and J genes are TRBV10-1 and TRBJ2-3, with D perhaps matching TRBD2 (6 bases). Germline CDR1 and CDR2: WNHNN and SYGVQD (reference sequence). The CDR3 loop spans 14 amino acids. Trimming left V 7 bases short and J 2 bases short, with 13 bases between. CDR3 sequence reads: CASKGTRLTDTQYF. The DNA for the CDR3 is TGCGCCAGCAAGGGGACTCGGCTCACAGATACGCAGTATTTT.

The gene calls are TRBV27 and TRBJ2-1; 8 bases are a match to TRBD1. Trimming at V came to 3 bases and at J to 7 bases, leaving 11 bases not matched to a gene. The CDR3 contains 16 residues. CDR1 is MNHEY and CDR2 is SMNVEV in the germline V gene (reference sequence). In DNA form, the CDR3 reads TGTGCCAGCAGTTTGCTTTTTGTGGGACAGGAAAATGAGCAGTTCTTC. As protein: CASSLLFVGQENEQFF.